This T cell receptor (beta chain) was captured in a study of T cell responses to AZD1222 COVID-19 vaccine. This clone has just one count. Its antigen is unknown. General observations from the study: The sample set comprised mostly white British donors with more females, and clonal diversity was possibly underestimated. Repertoires were obtained only post-peak T cell response. Spike-specific TCR breadth and depth went up after people got two AZD1222 doses.

Produced via immunoSEQ multiplex PCR; TCRdb's table is partial and in-frame only. The sample contains fewer than 200,000 clones, about nine tenths of which appear only once. The V gene's germline CDR1 is SGHNT and CDR2 YYREEE (reference sequence). The V end was cut by 4 bases, the J end by 2 bases, with 16 bases between. CDR3 size: 15 residues. This chain links TRBV5-4 with TRBJ2-7; no clear D gene. The sequence derives from an adult in good health. Sample: peripheral blood, taken on day 0 of AZD1222 vaccination. As DNA, the CDR3 is TGTGCCAGCAGCCCCGGGTTGAGTTCACCCTACGAGCAGTACTTC. Protein sequence: CASSPGLSSPYEQYF.